One sample yielded the 12 T cell receptor beta chains listed below, sequenced in a study of beta chain features in type 1 diabetes. Expressed TCRB transcripts were sequenced because the entire RNA isolate underwent reverse transcription. Libraries were prepared by immunoSEQ multiplex PCR; TCRdb keeps only in-frame clonotypes and omits some of them. The top ten hold approximately 4% of the sample, which has 200,000 to 250,000 clones, around 26% seen once. Material: central memory CD4+ T cells from blood. Source of these receptors: a man aged 25-40 years in good health.

This clone showed up just a few times. CDR3 nucleotides: TGTGCCAGCAGCCCCCAGGACACTGAAGCTTTCTTT. It encodes CASSPQDTEAFF. The J gene is TRBJ1-1, the V gene TRBV14, with D uncertain. This CDR3 contains 12 residues. The germline V gene has CDR1 SGHDN and CDR2 FVKESK. With 4 bases removed from V and 3 bases from J, the gap between germline ends came to 6 bases.

The chain's CDR3 is CASSLEREQFF. CDR3 DNA sequence: TGCGCCAGCAGCTTGGAGAGGGAGCAGTTCTTC. The chain joins TRBV5-1 to TRBJ2-1; D is uncertain. Germline assignment: CDR1 SGHRS and CDR2 YFSETQ. This CDR3 is built from 11 residues. V was cut by 0 bases and J by 10 bases, with 5 bases left in between.

This clone turned up a few times. This sequence joins TRBV5-4 and TRBJ2-7, with 13 bases identical to TRBD2. This CDR3 region has 17 residues. The junction had 7 bases not matched to a gene; V was cut back by 0 bases and J by 4 bases. Germline CDR1 reads SGHNT; CDR2 reads YYREEE (reference sequence). The CDR3: CASSLEGLAGDYYEQYF. For the CDR3, the DNA is TGTGCCAGCAGCTTGGAAGGACTAGCGGGGGATTATTACGAGCAGTACTTC.

This clone has just a few counts. V usage is TRBV27 and J usage is TRBJ2-1; D is possibly TRBD1 or TRBD2 (5 bases each). Deletions cut 4 bases from V and 6 bases from J, with 13 bases between. CDR3 length: 14 residues. Per germline, CDR1 MNHEY and CDR2 SMNVEV (reference sequence). CDR3 sequence reads: CASSWDLGFNEQFF. CDR3 DNA: TGTGCCAGCAGTTGGGACCTAGGTTTCAATGAGCAGTTCTTC.

As for this clone: A single base is all that separates this from a far larger clone, so a read error is likely. The chain employs TRBV7-9 and TRBJ2-1, with D perhaps TRBD2 (6 bases). CDR1 and CDR2 from the germline V gene are SEHNR and FQNEAQ (reference sequence). V was shortened by 5 bases and J by 9 bases, with 14 bases between the two germline ends. The CDR3 contains 13 residues. The DNA of the CDR3 is TGTGCCAGCAGCCTCGGGGCGGGGCGTGAGCAGTTCTTC. Its translation is CASSLGAGREQFF.

This clone was picked up a small number of times. Other DNA sequences from this sample encode an identical CDR3 as well. This chain joins TRBV5-4 and TRBJ2-5; no clear D. The CDR3 runs to 12 residues. In germline, CDR1 is SGHNT, CDR2 YYREEE (reference sequence). Trimming removed 0 bases from V and 4 bases from J, with 4 bases in between. The CDR3 bases are TGTGCCAGCAGCTTGGCCCTAGAGACCCAGTACTTC. Residues: CASSLALETQYF.

In regard to this clone: Different DNA sequences within this sample yield the same CDR3. The chain combines TRBV9 with TRBJ2-5; TRBD2 agrees at 8 bases. CDR1 is SGDLS and CDR2 is YYNGEE in the germline V gene. V dropped 4 bases and J dropped 4; count of bases not matched to a gene: 6. This CDR3 has 14 residues. This CDR3 is CASSTGTSGETQYF. Written as DNA, the CDR3 is TGTGCCAGCAGCACTGGGACTAGTGGAGAGACCCAGTACTTC. Using reference TRBV9 and TRBJ2-5 for the parts outside the CDR3, the full variable domain is DSGVTQTPKHLITATGQRVTLRCSPRSGDLSVYWYQQSLDQGLQFLIQYYNGEERAKGNILERFSAQQFPDLHSELNLSSLELGDSALYFCASSTGTSGETQYFGPGTRLLVL.

V gene TRBV11-2 combines with J gene TRBJ2-7; D gene ambiguous. The V gene's germline CDR1 is SGHAT and CDR2 FQNNGV. The CDR3 is made up of 14 amino acids. Trimming took 3 bases from V and 0 from J, leaving 9 bases between them. The CDR3 is CASSFLTASYEQYF. CDR3 bases: TGTGCCAGCAGCTTTTTGACGGCCTCCTACGAGCAGTACTTC. The full variable domain, completed using reference TRBV11-2 and TRBJ2-7, is EAGVAQSPRYKIIEKRQSVAFWCNPISGHATLYWYQQILGQGPKLLIQFQNNGVVDDSQLPKDRFSAERLKGVDSTLKIQPAKLEDSAVYLCASSFLTASYEQYFGPGTRLTVT.

The gene calls are TRBV18 and TRBJ2-1, with 8 bases lining up with TRBD1. Germline lookup yields CDR1 KGHSH and CDR2 LQKENI. This CDR3 region has 14 residues. The trim removed 6 bases at V and 7 bases at J, leaving 8 bases unmatched. The CDR3 reads CASSPGQVSNEQFF. The CDR3 nucleotides are TGTGCCAGCTCGCCGGGACAGGTATCAAATGAGCAGTTCTTC.

The chain combines TRBV7-6 with TRBJ1-1; perhaps TRBD1 as D (5 bases). CDR1 and CDR2 (germline): SGHVS, FNYEAQ. Trimming shortened V by 1 base and J by 1 base, and 10 bases separated the two germline ends. The CDR3 runs to 15 residues. The chain's CDR3 is CASSLEGLGNTEAFF. CDR3 nucleotides: TGTGCCAGCAGCTTAGAGGGACTTGGGAACACTGAAGCTTTCTTT.

V usage is TRBV28 and J usage is TRBJ2-4, with 8 bases lining up with TRBD1. J was trimmed by 7 bases and V by 6 bases; bases with no gene match: 11. Germline CDR1 is MDHEN and CDR2 is SYDVKM. This CDR3 region has 15 residues. The CDR3 loop reads CASSSRSGTGNIQYF. CDR3 DNA sequence: TGTGCCAGCAGCTCACGCTCCGGGACAGGCAACATTCAGTACTTC.

The V and J genes are TRBV7-8 and TRBJ1-1; TRBD1 is a possible D gene (6 bases). Trimming cost V 9 bases and J 1 base, with 12 bases left between them. The CDR3 is 13 residues long. Per the germline V gene, CDR1 is SGHVS and CDR2 is FQNEAQ. CDR3 nucleotide sequence: TGTGCCAGTACAGGACAGACGAACACTGAAGCTTTCTTT. Residues: CASTGQTNTEAFF.